This passage covers 9 T cell receptor beta chains from one sample sequenced in a study of vaccination effects on CD4 cells after COVID-19. ViraFEST assay sequencing came after antigen-specific CD4+ T cells were expanded with viral peptide pools. Isolation of CD4+ T cells took place after nine to ten days of culture. According to the study, vaccine recipients showed no prior SARS-CoV-2 infection and negative nucleocapsid antibodies. Measured with immunoSEQ multiplex PCR; TCRdb has only the in-frame clones, and not every one. Seen here are approximately 50,000 clones, just under 80% observed once, and the top ten hold approximately 6%. Antigens of these TCRs are unknown. The sequencing here drew on CD4+ T cells from PBMCs cultured with HCoV-OC43 spike peptides, taken before COVID-19 vaccination. Subset given: HCoV-OC43 spike overlapping peptide pool stimulation. The source is a human donor who received a COVID-19 vaccine.

The CDR3 coding sequence is TGTGCCAGCCCGTCGACTAGCGAAGCGGATACGCAGTATTTT. It encodes CASPSTSEADTQYF. The chain is built from TRBV5-8 and TRBJ2-3; the match to TRBD2 covers 8 bases. V lost 7 bases to trimming and J lost 6 bases; unmatched junction nucleotides: 10. The CDR3 has 14 amino acids. Germline CDR1 reads SGHTS; CDR2 reads YDEGEE.

The chain recombines TRBV12-3 or TRBV12-4 with TRBJ1-2, with a weak D call TRBD1 (6 bases). The CDR3 loop spans 13 amino acids. Trimming left V 6 bases short and J 4 bases short, with 12 bases between. In DNA form, the CDR3 reads TGTGCCAGCAGGGAGGGGGTGGCCTATGGCTACACCTTC. Amino acid sequence: CASREGVAYGYTF.

This chain connects TRBV19 to TRBJ2-1; possible D gene TRBD2, 7 bases. The germline V and J ends were trimmed by 3 bases and 4 bases, with 16 bases remaining between them. The CDR3 covers 16 residues. Germline values: CDR1 LNHDA, CDR2 SQIVND (reference sequence). The chain's CDR3 is CASSISGGPFYNEQFF. CDR3 nucleotides: TGTGCCAGTAGTATCTCCGGGGGGCCGTTTTACAATGAGCAGTTCTTC.

This clone has only a few counts. The rearrangement joins TRBV12-3 or TRBV12-4 to TRBJ1-4, with unresolved D. This CDR3 has 12 amino acids. V dropped 7 bases and J dropped 7 bases, with 10 bases sitting between them. The CDR3, as DNA: TGTGCCAGCACAATCCGGGGTGAAAAACTGTTTTTT. As protein: CASTIRGEKLFF.

The table lists this clone with a few counts. This chain links TRBV19 with TRBJ1-6, with 7 bases that match TRBD1. Germline CDR1 LNHDA, CDR2 SQIVND (reference sequence). Trimming took 6 bases from V and 4 from J; bases not matched to a gene: 9. The CDR3 totals 16 residues. In DNA form, the CDR3 reads TGTGCCAGTAGACGACAGGGAACACAGTATAATTCACCCCTCCACTTT. This translates into CASRRQGTQYNSPLHF.

This clone was found a few times. The chain joins TRBV6-2 or TRBV6-3 to TRBJ1-6; D not certain. The CDR3 extends over 16 amino acids. With 0 bases removed from V and 3 bases from J, the gap between germline ends came to 9 bases. In germline, CDR1 is MNHEY, CDR2 SVGEGT. The CDR3 region has the DNA TGTGCCAGCAGTTACTCGACAAGCAGCTATAATTCACCCCTCCACTTT. Translating it yields CASSYSTSSYNSPLHF.

The gene calls are TRBV5-1 and TRBJ2-1; possible D gene TRBD1, 7 bases. Germline loops: CDR1 SGHRS, CDR2 YFSETQ. The CDR3 has 15 residues. Trimming stripped 4 bases from V and 6 bases from J, with 17 bases between. DNA for the CDR3: TGCGCCAGCAGCCTCACAGGGGACGGGGGCAATGAGCAGTTCTTC. Encoded protein: CASSLTGDGGNEQFF.

V usage is TRBV9 and J usage is TRBJ2-3, with a possible D match to TRBD1 (6 bases). Germline V gives CDR1 SGDLS, CDR2 YYNGEE. The germline V and J ends were trimmed by 3 bases and 1 base, with 12 bases remaining between them. The CDR3 spans 15 residues. CDR3 nucleotides: TGTGCCAGCAGCGGGGACACGCCTGGCACAGATACGCAGTATTTT. It yields the protein CASSGDTPGTDTQYF.

This clone was seen a single time. The chain has TRBV11-2 and TRBJ1-2; D not certain. CDR1 and CDR2 (germline): SGHAT, FQNNGV. Trimming removed 0 bases at V and 4 bases at J, with 12 bases between. The CDR3 runs 15 residues. CDR3 amino acids: CASSLDPGGTYGYTF. The CDR3 DNA is TGTGCCAGCAGCTTAGATCCGGGTGGAACCTATGGCTACACCTTC.